The TCR beta chain under discussion was sequenced for a study of T-cell reconstitution after alpha-beta-depleted transplantation in children. Trimming removed 4 bases from V and 0 bases from J, with 13 bases in between. The germline V gene encodes CDR1 SGHRS and CDR2 YFSETQ. The CDR3 totals 15 residues. Regarding the study as a whole: Reportedly, roughly two months post-transplant, alpha-beta T cells arose from several hundred expanded graft clones. Newly produced T cells mostly provided counts and TCRbeta diversity after one year, as hyperexpanded clones declined.

Using unique molecular identifiers, the investigators prepared the TCRbeta library. TCRdb analysed the PCR reads with MiXCR anew, one entry per CDR3 protein. The data hold under 750,000 distinct CDR3 sequences, with 23% observed a single time. Worth noting for this clonotype: What it binds is unknown.

The chain employs TRBV5-1 and TRBJ1-1, with D possibly being TRBD1 (6 bases). This TCR was sampled from a boy less than two years old who had a stem cell transplant for acute myeloid leukemia, so the T cells may come from the graft donor. Sequencing was performed on PBMCs, mostly from graft donor cells, taken 360 days after TCRalphabeta/CD19-depleted stem cell transplant. The CDR3 spells CASSERQVLNTEAFF. The CDR3 region has the DNA TGCGCCAGCAGCGAGAGACAGGTGTTGAACACTGAAGCTTTCTTT.